There are a few counts of the clone carrying this TCR beta chain. What it binds is not known. TCRdb re-derived calls from the reads in MiXCR, one entry per CDR3 protein. This sample has more than 250,000 distinct CDR3 sequences; roughly 25% occur once, and the top ten carry roughly 13%. These data come from a study of T cell repertoires in cytomegalovirus infection. The CDR3 covers 16 residues. Trimming took off 1 base at V and 0 bases at J, with 13 bases between the two ends. Germline CDR1 SGHTA, CDR2 FQGNSA. The source was cultured PBMCs, collected from culture after CMV antigen stimulation. The chain uses TRBV7-2 and TRBJ2-7; D remains unclear. This clonotype was sampled from a human donor in good health (CMV status not recorded). Some clones in this sample may be carry-over from other donors' samples. CDR3 nucleotides: TGTGCCAGCAGCTTAGTAGCCGCCACGAGCTCCTACGAGCAGTACTTC. It translates to CASSLVAATSSYEQYF. The full variable domain, in which reference TRBV7-2 and TRBJ2-7 provide the parts outside the CDR3, is GAGVSQSPSNKVTEKGKDVELRCDPISGHTALYWYRQSLGQGLEFLIYFQGNSAPDKSGLPSDRFSAERTGGSVSTLTIQRTQQEDSAVYLCASSLVAATSSYEQYFGPGTRLTVT.